This is a list of T cell receptor beta chains from one sample in a study of T cells expressing NK-cell markers. TCRdb reprocessed the 5' RACE reads and reports one entry per CDR3 protein, with no DNA. The sample is made up of 300,000 to 500,000 distinct CDR3 sequences, and the top ten hold around 10% of it. Sequenced: blood T cells: a sorted CD56 or NKG2C T cell subset, CD4+ or CD8+ T cells, or bulk PBMC T cells (not recorded which). The receptors shown here come from a woman aged 45 to 65 in good health. The CDR3 runs from the conserved cysteine through the conserved F or W.

v_call	j_call	cdr3_aa
TRBV5-1	TRBJ2-7	CASSFGGNGYEQYF
TRBV5-1	TRBJ2-7	CASSLSDSGEQYF
TRBV2	TRBJ2-3	CASSEDGKGSDTQYF
TRBV6-2/TRBV6-3	TRBJ1-2	CASSYRSLTVLYGYTF
TRBV29-1	TRBJ2-5	CSGDPVIQETQYF
TRBV18	TRBJ2-1	CASSLIPRETYNEQFF
TRBV20-1	TRBJ2-3	CSARDSRSSTDTQYF
TRBV12-3/TRBV12-4	TRBJ2-1	CASSWLAGSYNEQFF
TRBV24-1	TRBJ2-1	CATSALTGTRSRGNEQFF
TRBV24-1	TRBJ2-5	CATSDPSVVGLETQYF
TRBV20-1	TRBJ2-7	CSARVSSGELGEQYF
TRBV4-1	TRBJ2-1	CASSQLPGQGNDNEQFF
TRBV24-1	TRBJ1-1	CATSGAGQSNTEAFF
TRBV12-3/TRBV12-4	TRBJ1-6	CASSLGPVNSPLHF
TRBV20-1	TRBJ2-7	CSGRAADSYEQYF
TRBV29-1	TRBJ2-4	CSASRDRWNLAKNIQYF
TRBV14	TRBJ2-7	CASSQGESRQYF
TRBV21-1	TRBJ2-1	CASSKEEGAGYEQFF
TRBV27	TRBJ1-5	CASSLKTGNQPQHF